This TCR beta chain stems from a study of T cell repertoires in cytomegalovirus infection. Study conclusions and caveats: CMV carriers with the relevant HLA were identified by cumulative public TCR beta family frequency. Ex vivo, HLA-C-restricted CMV-specific TCR beta clonotypes prevailed over the rest of the response.

Germline V gene lookup returns CDR1 SNHLY and CDR2 FYNNEI. The CDR3 consists of 16 residues. V lost 0 bases and J lost 4; bases outside the gene matches: 7. In this sample, this clonotype turned up once. Its antigen is undetermined. TCRdb independently ran MiXCR on the reads; one entry per CDR3 protein. The sample shows a few hundred thousand distinct CDR3 sequences, about 17% of them seen only once. This TCR was recovered from a human donor in good health (CMV status not recorded). Some clones in this sample may be carry-over from other donors' samples. The chain combines TRBV2 with TRBJ2-3; TRBD2 agrees at 7 bases. The sample taken for sequencing was PBMCs. The CDR3 coding sequence is TGTGCCAGCAGTGAAGCGGAACTAGCGATGGCAGATACGCAGTATTTT. Amino acids: CASSEAELAMADTQYF.